Below, one TCR beta chain is given with its context. Its specificity is not known. Time point denoted: patch test 1, 2 weeks after DPC sensitization. Documented treatment: therapeutic diphenylcyclopropenone sensitization with weekly scalp DPC. The CDR3 is 15 amino acids. The ends were cut back, 1 base at V and 3 bases at J, with 15 bases in the middle. Germline assignment: CDR1 DFQATT and CDR2 SNEGSKA (reference sequence). TCRdb called the RACE reads again in MiXCR, with one record for every CDR3 protein. The profile shows some 120,000 distinct CDR3 sequences, around 10% of them singletons. The data stem from a study of human T cells and chemical hapten exposure. Whole-study findings and limits: Expanded TCR sets contained significantly more large CDR3 similarity clusters than controls. Once DPC sensitization occurred, TCRs above 1 in 1000 frequency showed no change. Healthy individuals' immune responses may differ from those of donors, who had alopecia.

The chain links TRBV20-1 to TRBJ2-5; D is unresolved. The TCR was taken from a woman aged 45 to 65 with alopecia areata. Some clones in this sample may be carry-over from other donors' samples. The sequencing used whole blood, collected in connection with sensitization to the hapten diphenylcyclopropenone (DPC). CDR3 region: CSARAPATLKETQYF. CDR3 sequence (DNA): TGCAGTGCTAGAGCTCCAGCGACGCTCAAAGAGACCCAGTACTTC.